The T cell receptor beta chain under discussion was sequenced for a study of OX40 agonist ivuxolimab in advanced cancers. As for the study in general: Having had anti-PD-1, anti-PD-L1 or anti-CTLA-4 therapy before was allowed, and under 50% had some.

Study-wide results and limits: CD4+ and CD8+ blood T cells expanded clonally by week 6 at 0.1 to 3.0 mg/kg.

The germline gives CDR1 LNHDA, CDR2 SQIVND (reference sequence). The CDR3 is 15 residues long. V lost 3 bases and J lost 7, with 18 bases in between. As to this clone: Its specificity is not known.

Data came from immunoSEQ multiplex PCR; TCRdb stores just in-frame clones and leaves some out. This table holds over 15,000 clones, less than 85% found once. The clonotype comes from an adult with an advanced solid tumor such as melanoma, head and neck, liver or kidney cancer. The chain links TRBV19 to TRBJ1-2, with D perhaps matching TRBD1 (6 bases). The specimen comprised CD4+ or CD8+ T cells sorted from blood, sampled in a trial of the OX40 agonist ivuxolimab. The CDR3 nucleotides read TGTGCCAGTAGTATTGAGGTCAGGGGAGTCTCTGGCTACACCTTC. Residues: CASSIEVRGVSGYTF.